These 5 T cell receptor beta chains were sequenced from one sample in a study of vaccination and CD4 T cells after COVID-19. For these receptors, no antigen is known. Researchers used the Oncomine TCR Beta short-read assay to sequence DNA from cultured CD4+ T cells. In TCRdb, the PCR reads were re-called with MiXCR into one record per CDR3 protein. The sample consists of tens of thousands of distinct CDR3 sequences, 43% of them appearing once. Treatment here: 10-day PBMC culture with coronavirus spike peptide pools or control peptides (ViraFEST assay). The specimen was CD4+ T cells from blood, cultured in vitro, collected after SARS-CoV-2 vaccination. These receptors were collected from a human donor who had recovered from COVID-19.

The rearrangement uses TRBV6-2 or TRBV6-3 and TRBJ1-5; 8 bases line up with TRBD1. Germline loops: CDR1 MNHEY, CDR2 SVGEGT. The CDR3 is made up of 17 amino acids. J lost 1 base, V lost 6 bases, and 11 bases had no gene match. The CDR3 nucleotides read TGTGCCAGCAGCCAGGACAGGGCGAGGTGGAGCAATCAGCCCCAGCATTTT. Its translation: CASSQDRARWSNQPQHF.

The table lists this clonotype with a few counts. CDR3 bases: TGTGCCAGCAGCCCGGGGGACAGGGTCTATGGCTACACCTTC. Translation gives CASSPGDRVYGYTF. J is TRBJ1-2 and V is TRBV7-3; 9 bases align to TRBD1. The V segment lost 5 bases and the J segment 4 bases; nucleotides outside the gene matches: 5. CDR1 is SGHTA, CDR2 FQGTGA, per germline. The CDR3 is made up of 14 amino acids.

This chain connects TRBV6-1 to TRBJ1-3; 9 nucleotides line up with TRBD1. The germline V gene encodes CDR1 MNHNS and CDR2 SASEGT. The CDR3 is 17 residues long. The J segment lost 0 bases and the V segment lost 6 bases, leaving 9 bases of the junction unmatched. The DNA for the CDR3 is TGTGCCAGCAGCCGCATACAGGGGGCAACCTCTGGAAACACCATATATTTT. It is translated as CASSRIQGATSGNTIYF.

In its sample, this clonotype is medium-sized. The V and J genes are TRBV25-1 and TRBJ1-2; D possibly corresponds to TRBD1 (5 bases). Germline V lookup: CDR1 MGHDK, CDR2 SYGVNS. The CDR3 is 9 amino acids. V lost 11 bases, J lost 7 bases, and 8 bases lay in between. The CDR3 region is CAPRGGYTF. The CDR3 bases are TGTGCCCCGAGGGGTGGCTACACCTTC.

The rearrangement joins TRBV7-6 to TRBJ2-1; TRBD1 matches 8 bases. This CDR3 region has 16 residues. Germline V lookup: CDR1 SGHVS, CDR2 FNYEAQ. With 4 bases clipped from V and 4 bases from J, the junction kept 9 bases outside the gene matches. CDR3 loop: CASSSLSGQGYNEQFF. DNA of the CDR3: TGTGCCAGCAGCTCTCTTTCCGGACAGGGTTACAATGAGCAGTTCTTC.